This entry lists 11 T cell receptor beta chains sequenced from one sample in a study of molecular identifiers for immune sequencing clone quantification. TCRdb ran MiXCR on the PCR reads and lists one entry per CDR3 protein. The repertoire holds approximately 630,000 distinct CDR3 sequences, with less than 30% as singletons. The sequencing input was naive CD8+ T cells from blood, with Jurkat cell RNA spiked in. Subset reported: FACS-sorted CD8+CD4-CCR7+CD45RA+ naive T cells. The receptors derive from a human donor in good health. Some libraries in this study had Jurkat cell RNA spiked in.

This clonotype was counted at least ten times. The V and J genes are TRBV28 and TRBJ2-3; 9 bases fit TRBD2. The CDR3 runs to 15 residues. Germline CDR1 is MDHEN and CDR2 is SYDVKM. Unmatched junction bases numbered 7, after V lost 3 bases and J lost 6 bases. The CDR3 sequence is CASSFIGTSFDTQYF. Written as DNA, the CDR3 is TGTGCCAGCAGTTTTATAGGGACTAGCTTTGATACGCAGTATTTT.

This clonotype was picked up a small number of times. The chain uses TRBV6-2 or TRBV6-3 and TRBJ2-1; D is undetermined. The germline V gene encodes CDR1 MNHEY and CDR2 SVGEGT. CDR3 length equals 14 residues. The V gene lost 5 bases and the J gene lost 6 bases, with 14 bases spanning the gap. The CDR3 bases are TGTGCCAGCAGTCCATCCCTCAGAATCAATGAGCAGTTCTTC. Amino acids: CASSPSLRINEQFF.

The CDR3 DNA sequence: TGTGCCAGCAGTTCCAGGAAAAACTCCTACGAGCAGTACTTC. It translates to CASSSRKNSYEQYF. The V gene is TRBV28, the J gene TRBJ2-7; no clear D gene. The CDR3 has 14 amino acids. CDR1 MDHEN and CDR2 SYDVKM come from the germline V gene. V lost 4 bases and J lost 0, with 10 bases in between.

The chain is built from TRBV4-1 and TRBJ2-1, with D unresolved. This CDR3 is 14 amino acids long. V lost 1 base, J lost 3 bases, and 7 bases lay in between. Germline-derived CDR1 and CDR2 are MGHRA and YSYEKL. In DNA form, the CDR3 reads TGCGCCAGCAGCCAAGGGGCCTACTACAATGAGCAGTTCTTC. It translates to CASSQGAYYNEQFF.

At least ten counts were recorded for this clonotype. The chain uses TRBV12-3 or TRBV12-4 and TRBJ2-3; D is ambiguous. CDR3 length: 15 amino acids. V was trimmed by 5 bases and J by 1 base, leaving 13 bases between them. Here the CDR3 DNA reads TGTGCCAGCAGTCCCGGTCAATGGGGCACAGATACGCAGTATTTT. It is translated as CASSPGQWGTDTQYF.

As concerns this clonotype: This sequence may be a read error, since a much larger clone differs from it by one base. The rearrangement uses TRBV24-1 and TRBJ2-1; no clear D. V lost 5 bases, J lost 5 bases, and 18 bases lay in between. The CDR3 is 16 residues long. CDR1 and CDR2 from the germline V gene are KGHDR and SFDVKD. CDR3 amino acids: CATSGFSEIPNNEQFF. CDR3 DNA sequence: TGTGCCACCAGTGGGTTTTCAGAAATACCTAACAATGAGCAGTTCTTC.

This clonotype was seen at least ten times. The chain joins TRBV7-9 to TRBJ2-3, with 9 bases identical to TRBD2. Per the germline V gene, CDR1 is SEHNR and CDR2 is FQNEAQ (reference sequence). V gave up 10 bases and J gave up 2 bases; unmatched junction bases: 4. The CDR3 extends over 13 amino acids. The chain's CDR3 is CATLAGATDTQYF. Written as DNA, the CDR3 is TGTGCCACCTTAGCGGGAGCCACAGATACGCAGTATTTT.

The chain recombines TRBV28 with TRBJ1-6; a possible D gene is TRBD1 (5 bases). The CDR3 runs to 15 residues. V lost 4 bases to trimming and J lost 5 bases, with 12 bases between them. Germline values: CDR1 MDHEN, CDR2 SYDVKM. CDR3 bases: TGTGCCAGCAGTTCTACAGGCTGGGATAATTCACCCCTCCACTTT. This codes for CASSSTGWDNSPLHF.

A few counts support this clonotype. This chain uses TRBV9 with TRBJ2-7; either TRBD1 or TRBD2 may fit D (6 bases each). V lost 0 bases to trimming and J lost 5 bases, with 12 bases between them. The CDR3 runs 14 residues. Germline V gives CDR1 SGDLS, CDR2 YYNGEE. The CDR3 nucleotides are TGTGCCAGCAGCGTAGGAGGGGGGCGAGACGAGCAGTACTTC. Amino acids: CASSVGGGRDEQYF. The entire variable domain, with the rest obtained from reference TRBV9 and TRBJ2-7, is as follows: DSGVTQTPKHLITATGQRVTLRCSPRSGDLSVYWYQQSLDQGLQFLIQYYNGEERAKGNILERFSAQQFPDLHSELNLSSLELGDSALYFCASSVGGGRDEQYFGPGTRLTVT.

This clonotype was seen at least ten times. CDR3 nucleotides: TGCAGTGCTAGTTTTGCGGGGAGCTCCTACGAGCAGTACTTC. This gives the protein CSASFAGSSYEQYF. The chain has TRBV20-1 and TRBJ2-7; a possible D gene is TRBD2 (6 bases). The CDR3 length is 14 residues. Germline V lookup: CDR1 DFQATT, CDR2 SNEGSKA (reference sequence). The V and J ends lost 3 bases and 0 bases respectively, with 12 bases between them.

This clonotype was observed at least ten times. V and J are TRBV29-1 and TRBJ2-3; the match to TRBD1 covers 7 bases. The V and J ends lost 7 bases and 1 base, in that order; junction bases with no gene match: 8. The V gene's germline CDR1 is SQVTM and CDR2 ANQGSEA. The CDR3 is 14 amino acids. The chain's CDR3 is CSGGTGVGTDTQYF. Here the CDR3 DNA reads TGCAGCGGGGGAACAGGGGTGGGCACAGATACGCAGTATTTT.